A selection of T cell receptor beta chains follows, all from one sample in a study of blood T cell repertoires in COVID-19. The data were produced by immunoSEQ multiplex PCR, yet TCRdb's version contains in-frame clones alone and is incomplete. This table holds about 370,000 clones, approximately 89% found once. The source material was PBMCs or T cells enriched from blood (not recorded which). Receptors were obtained from a woman aged 40 to 49 who had been exposed to COVID-19. CDR3s include the opening cysteine and the closing phenylalanine or tryptophan. Fields, in order: V gene, D gene, clone size, J gene, CDR3 protein, CDR3 DNA. D genes are given only for firm matches. Clone size is stated in some rows and not others, as once, few, many or a class when expanded.

v_call: TRBV11-2
d_call: TRBD1
clone_size: once
j_call: TRBJ2-1
cdr3_aa: CASGRGDRGDNEQFF
cdr3_nt: TGTGCCAGCGGTAGGGGGGACAGGGGGGACAATGAGCAGTTCTTC

v_call: TRBV11-3
d_call: TRBD1
clone_size: once
j_call: TRBJ2-2
cdr3_aa: CASSSPGTGVTGELFF
cdr3_nt: TGTGCCAGCAGCTCCCCCGGGACAGGGGTAACCGGGGAGCTGTTTTTT

v_call: TRBV27
d_call: NA
clone_size: NA
j_call: TRBJ1-6
cdr3_aa: CASRQGNNSPLHF
cdr3_nt: TGTGCCAGCAGACAGGGTAATAATTCACCCCTCCACTTT

v_call: TRBV4-1
d_call: TRBD2
clone_size: NA
j_call: TRBJ2-1
cdr3_aa: CASSQGLAGSYNEQFF
cdr3_nt: TGCGCCAGCAGCCAAGGACTAGCGGGATCCTACAATGAGCAGTTCTTC

v_call: TRBV27
d_call: TRBD1
clone_size: NA
j_call: TRBJ1-6
cdr3_aa: CASKQGAAVSPLHF
cdr3_nt: TGTGCCAGCAAGCAGGGGGCAGCGGTCTCACCCCTCCACTTT

v_call: TRBV7-9
d_call: TRBD2
clone_size: NA
j_call: TRBJ2-7
cdr3_aa: CASSLTSSGQAPYEQYF
cdr3_nt: TGTGCCAGCAGCTTAACCTCTAGCGGGCAGGCCCCCTACGAGCAGTACTTC

v_call: TRBV5-4
d_call: TRBD2
clone_size: NA
j_call: TRBJ2-2
cdr3_aa: CASRQRGGIAAGELFF
cdr3_nt: TGTGCCAGCAGACAGCGCGGGGGGATCGCGGCCGGGGAGCTGTTTTTT

v_call: TRBV11-2
d_call: NA
clone_size: NA
j_call: TRBJ1-1
cdr3_aa: CASSLGLGNTEAFF
cdr3_nt: TGTGCCAGCAGCCTGGGCCTGGGGAACACTGAAGCTTTCTTT

v_call: TRBV6-6
d_call: NA
clone_size: NA
j_call: TRBJ2-2
cdr3_aa: CASTNPRVNTGELFF
cdr3_nt: TGTGCCAGCACCAACCCCAGGGTGAACACCGGGGAGCTGTTTTTT

v_call: TRBV18
d_call: TRBD2
clone_size: NA
j_call: TRBJ2-1
cdr3_aa: CASSGTSEVEQFF
cdr3_nt: TGTGCCAGTTCGGGGACTAGCGAAGTTGAGCAGTTCTTC

v_call: TRBV3-1/TRBV3-2
d_call: TRBD2
clone_size: NA
j_call: TRBJ2-3
cdr3_aa: CASSLLRGGGPTDTQYF
cdr3_nt: TGTGCCAGCAGCCTCCTCCGGGGGGGAGGCCCCACAGATACGCAGTATTTT

v_call: TRBV7-9
d_call: NA
clone_size: NA
j_call: TRBJ2-2
cdr3_aa: CASSETGELFF
cdr3_nt: TGTGCCAGCAGCGAAACAGGGGAGCTGTTTTTT

v_call: TRBV7-2
d_call: NA
clone_size: NA
j_call: TRBJ2-3
cdr3_aa: CASSLGGTSTDTQYF
cdr3_nt: TGTGCCAGTTCCCTCGGCGGGACCAGCACAGATACGCAGTATTTT

v_call: TRBV15
d_call: TRBD2
clone_size: NA
j_call: TRBJ2-5
cdr3_aa: CATSRGLAGGETQYF
cdr3_nt: TGTGCCACCAGCAGGGGACTAGCGGGAGGAGAGACCCAGTACTTC

v_call: TRBV2
d_call: NA
clone_size: NA
j_call: TRBJ1-5
cdr3_aa: CASSEAGLSNQPQHF
cdr3_nt: TGTGCCAGCAGTGAGGCCGGACTGAGCAATCAGCCCCAGCATTTT

v_call: TRBV11-3
d_call: NA
clone_size: few
j_call: TRBJ1-2
cdr3_aa: CASSPRTAYGYTF
cdr3_nt: TGTGCCAGCAGCCCCCGGACAGCATATGGCTACACCTTC

v_call: TRBV5-1
d_call: TRBD1
clone_size: NA
j_call: TRBJ1-2
cdr3_aa: CASSGTGASTYGYTF
cdr3_nt: TGCGCCAGCAGCGGGACAGGGGCCTCAACTTATGGCTACACCTTC

v_call: TRBV2
d_call: NA
clone_size: NA
j_call: TRBJ1-6
cdr3_aa: CASVTSPGVNSPLHF
cdr3_nt: TGTGCCAGCGTGACCTCGCCCGGGGTTAATTCACCCCTCCACTTT